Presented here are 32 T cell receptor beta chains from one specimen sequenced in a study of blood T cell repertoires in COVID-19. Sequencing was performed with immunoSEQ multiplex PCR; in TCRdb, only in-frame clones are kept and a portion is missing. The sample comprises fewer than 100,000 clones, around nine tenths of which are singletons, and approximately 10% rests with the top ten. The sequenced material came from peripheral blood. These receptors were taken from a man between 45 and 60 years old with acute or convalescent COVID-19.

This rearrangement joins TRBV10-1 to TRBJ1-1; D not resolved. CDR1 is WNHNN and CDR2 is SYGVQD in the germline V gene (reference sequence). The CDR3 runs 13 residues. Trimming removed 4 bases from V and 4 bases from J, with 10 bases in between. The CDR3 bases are TGCGCCAGCAGTGGGTTCTCCGGCACTGAAGCTTTCTTT. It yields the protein CASSGFSGTEAFF.

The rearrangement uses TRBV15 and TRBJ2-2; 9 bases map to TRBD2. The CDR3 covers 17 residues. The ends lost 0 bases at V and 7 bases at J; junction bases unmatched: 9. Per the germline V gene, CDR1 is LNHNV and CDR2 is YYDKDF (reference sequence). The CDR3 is CATSRDGGRGFDGELFF. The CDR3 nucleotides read TGTGCCACCAGCAGAGATGGCGGGAGGGGGTTTGACGGGGAGCTGTTTTTT.

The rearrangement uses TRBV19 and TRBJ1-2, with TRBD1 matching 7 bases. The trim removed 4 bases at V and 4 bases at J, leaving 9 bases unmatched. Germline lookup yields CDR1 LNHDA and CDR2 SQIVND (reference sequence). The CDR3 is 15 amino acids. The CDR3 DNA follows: TGTGCCAGTAGTAGTGACAGGGTTTCTTTCTATGGCTACACCTTC. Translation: CASSSDRVSFYGYTF.

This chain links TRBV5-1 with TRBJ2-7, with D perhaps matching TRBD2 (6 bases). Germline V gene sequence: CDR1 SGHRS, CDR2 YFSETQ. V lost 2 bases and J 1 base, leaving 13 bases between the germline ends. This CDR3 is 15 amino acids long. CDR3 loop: CASSFLSGSSYEQYF. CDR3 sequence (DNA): TGCGCCAGCAGCTTCCTTAGCGGTTCATCCTACGAGCAGTACTTC.

CDR3 sequence reads: CASSQVPGLAGRLGELFF. The CDR3, as DNA: TGTGCCAGCAGCCAAGTGCCGGGACTAGCGGGGAGACTTGGGGAGCTGTTTTTT. J is TRBJ2-2 and V is TRBV3-1 (or the pseudogene TRBV3-2), with 13 positions matching TRBD2. CDR3 size: 18 residues. The V and J ends lost 1 base and 8 bases, in that order; junction bases with no gene match: 10. Germline CDR1 and CDR2: LGHDT and YNNKEL (reference sequence).

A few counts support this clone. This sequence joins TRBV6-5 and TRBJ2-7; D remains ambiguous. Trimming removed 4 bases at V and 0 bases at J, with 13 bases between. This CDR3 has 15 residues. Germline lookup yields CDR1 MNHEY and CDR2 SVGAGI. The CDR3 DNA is TGTGCCAGCAGTTCACCTAGAAAGAGCTCCTACGAGCAGTACTTC. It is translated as CASSSPRKSSYEQYF.

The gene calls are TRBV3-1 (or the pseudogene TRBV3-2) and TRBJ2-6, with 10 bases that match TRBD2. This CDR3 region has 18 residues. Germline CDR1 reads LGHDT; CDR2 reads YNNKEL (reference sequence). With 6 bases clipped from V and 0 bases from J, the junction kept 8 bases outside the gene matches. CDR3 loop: CASRLTSGDFSGANVLTF. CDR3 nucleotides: TGTGCCAGCAGACTTACTAGCGGGGACTTCTCTGGGGCCAACGTCCTGACTTTC.

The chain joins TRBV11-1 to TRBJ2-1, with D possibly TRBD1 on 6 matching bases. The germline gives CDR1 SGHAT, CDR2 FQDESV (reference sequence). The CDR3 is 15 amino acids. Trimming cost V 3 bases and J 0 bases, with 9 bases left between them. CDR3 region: CASSLGAYSYNEQFF. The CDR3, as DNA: TGTGCCAGCAGCTTGGGGGCATACTCCTACAATGAGCAGTTCTTC. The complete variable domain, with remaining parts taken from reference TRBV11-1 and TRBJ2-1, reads EAEVAQSPRYKITEKSQAVAFWCDPISGHATLYWYRQILGQGPELLVQFQDESVVDDSQLPKDRFSAERLKGVDSTLKIQPAELGDSAMYLCASSLGAYSYNEQFFGPGTRLTVL.

In DNA form, the CDR3 reads TGTGCCAGCAGCTCCGCCTGGGGCTCGGACGAGCAGTACTTC. Residues: CASSSAWGSDEQYF. The rearrangement joins TRBV11-3 to TRBJ2-7; a possible D gene is TRBD1 (5 bases). The CDR3 loop spans 14 amino acids. The germline gives CDR1 SGHNT, CDR2 YENEEA. Trimming pared 4 bases from V and 5 bases from J, leaving 15 bases between. Using reference TRBV11-3 and TRBJ2-7 for the parts outside the CDR3, the full variable domain is EAGVVQSPRYKIIEKKQPVAFWCNPISGHNTLYWYLQNLGQGPELLIRYENEEAVDDSQLPKDRFSAERLKGVDSTLKIQPAELGDSAVYLCASSSAWGSDEQYFGPGTRLTVT.

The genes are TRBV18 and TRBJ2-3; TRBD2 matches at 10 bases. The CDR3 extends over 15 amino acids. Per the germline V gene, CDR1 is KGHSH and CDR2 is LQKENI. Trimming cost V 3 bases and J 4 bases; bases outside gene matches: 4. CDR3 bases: TGTGCCAGCTCACCGCCTAGCGGGAGACCAGATACGCAGTATTTT. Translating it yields CASSPPSGRPDTQYF.

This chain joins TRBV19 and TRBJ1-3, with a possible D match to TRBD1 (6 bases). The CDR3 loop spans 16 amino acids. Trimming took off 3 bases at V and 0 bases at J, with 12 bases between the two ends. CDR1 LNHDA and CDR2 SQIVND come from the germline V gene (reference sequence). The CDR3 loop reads CASSMGAAYSGNTIYF. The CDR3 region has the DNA TGTGCCAGTAGTATGGGGGCCGCTTACTCTGGAAACACCATATATTTT.

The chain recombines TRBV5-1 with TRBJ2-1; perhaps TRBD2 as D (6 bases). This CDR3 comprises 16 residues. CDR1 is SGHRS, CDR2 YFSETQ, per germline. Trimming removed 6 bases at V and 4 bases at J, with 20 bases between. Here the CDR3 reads CASTHGGGGVYNEQFF. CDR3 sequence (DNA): TGCGCCAGCACCCATGGGGGAGGAGGGGTGTACAATGAGCAGTTCTTC. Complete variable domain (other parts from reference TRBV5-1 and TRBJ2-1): KAGVTQTPRYLIKTRGQQVTLSCSPISGHRSVSWYQQTPGQGLQFLFEYFSETQRNKGNFPGRFSGRQFSNSRSEMNVSTLELGDSALYLCASTHGGGGVYNEQFFGPGTRLTVL.

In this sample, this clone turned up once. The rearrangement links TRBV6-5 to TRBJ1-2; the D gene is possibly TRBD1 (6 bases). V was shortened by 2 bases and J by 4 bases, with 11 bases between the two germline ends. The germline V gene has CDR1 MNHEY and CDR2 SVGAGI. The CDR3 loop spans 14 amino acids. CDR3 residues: CASSYAGTPYGYTF. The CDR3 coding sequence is TGTGCCAGCAGTTACGCCGGGACACCCTATGGCTACACCTTC.

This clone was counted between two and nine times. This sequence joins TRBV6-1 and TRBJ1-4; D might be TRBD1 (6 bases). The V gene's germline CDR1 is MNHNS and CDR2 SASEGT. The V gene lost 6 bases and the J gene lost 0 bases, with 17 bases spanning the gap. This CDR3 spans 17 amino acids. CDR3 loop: CASREIAGVSTNEKLFF. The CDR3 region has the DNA TGTGCCAGCAGAGAAATAGCAGGGGTATCAACTAATGAAAAACTGTTTTTT.

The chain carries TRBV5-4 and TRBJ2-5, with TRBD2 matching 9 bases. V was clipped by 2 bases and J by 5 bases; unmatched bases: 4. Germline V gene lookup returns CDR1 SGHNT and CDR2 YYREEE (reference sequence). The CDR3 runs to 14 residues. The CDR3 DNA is TGTGCCAGCAGCTTTAGCGGGAGCTTGGAGACCCAGTACTTC. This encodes CASSFSGSLETQYF.

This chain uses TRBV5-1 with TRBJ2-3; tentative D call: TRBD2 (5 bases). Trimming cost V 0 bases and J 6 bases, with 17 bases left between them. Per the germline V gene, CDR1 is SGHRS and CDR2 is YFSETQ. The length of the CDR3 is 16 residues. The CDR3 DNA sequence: TGCGCCAGCAGCTTGGAAAGTTTGGGAGTAGGGGATACGCAGTATTTT. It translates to CASSLESLGVGDTQYF.

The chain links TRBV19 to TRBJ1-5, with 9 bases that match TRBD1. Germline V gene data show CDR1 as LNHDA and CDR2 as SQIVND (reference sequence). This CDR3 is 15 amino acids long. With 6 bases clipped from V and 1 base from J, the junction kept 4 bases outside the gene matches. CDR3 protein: CASRTDRGSNQPQHF. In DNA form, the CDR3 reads TGTGCCAGTAGGACGGACAGGGGAAGCAATCAGCCCCAGCATTTT. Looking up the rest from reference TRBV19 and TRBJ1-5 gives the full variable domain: DGGITQSPKYLFRKEGQNVTLSCEQNLNHDAMYWYRQDPGQGLRLIYYSQIVNDFQKGDIAEGYSVSREKKESFPLTVTSAQKNPTAFYLCASRTDRGSNQPQHFGDGTRLSIL.

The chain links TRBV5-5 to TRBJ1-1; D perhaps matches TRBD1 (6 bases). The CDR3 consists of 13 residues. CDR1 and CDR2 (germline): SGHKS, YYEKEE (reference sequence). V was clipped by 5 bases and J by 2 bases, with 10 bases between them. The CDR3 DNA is TGTGCCAGCAGGTTCAGGGGAAACACTGAAGCTTTCTTT. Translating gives CASRFRGNTEAFF. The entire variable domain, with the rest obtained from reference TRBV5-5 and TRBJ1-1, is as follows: DAGVTQSPTHLIKTRGQQVTLRCSPISGHKSVSWYQQVLGQGPQFIFQYYEKEERGRGNFPDRFSARQFPNYSSELNVNALLLGDSALYLCASRFRGNTEAFFGQGTRLTVV.

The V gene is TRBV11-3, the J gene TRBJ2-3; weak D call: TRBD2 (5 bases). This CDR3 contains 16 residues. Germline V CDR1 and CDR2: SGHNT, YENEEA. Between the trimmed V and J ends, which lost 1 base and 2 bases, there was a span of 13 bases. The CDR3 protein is CASSLAGLSFTDTQYF. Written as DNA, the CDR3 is TGTGCCAGCAGCTTAGCCGGACTGAGCTTCACAGATACGCAGTATTTT. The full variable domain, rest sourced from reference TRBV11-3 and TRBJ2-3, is EAGVVQSPRYKIIEKKQPVAFWCNPISGHNTLYWYLQNLGQGPELLIRYENEEAVDDSQLPKDRFSAERLKGVDSTLKIQPAELGDSAVYLCASSLAGLSFTDTQYFGPGTRLTVL.

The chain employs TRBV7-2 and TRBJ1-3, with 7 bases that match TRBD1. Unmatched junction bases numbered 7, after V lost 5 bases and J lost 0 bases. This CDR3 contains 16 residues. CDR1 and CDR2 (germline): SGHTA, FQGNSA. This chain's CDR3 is CASSAYRGSSGNTIYF. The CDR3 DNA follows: TGTGCCAGCAGCGCTTACAGGGGTAGCTCTGGAAACACCATATATTTT.

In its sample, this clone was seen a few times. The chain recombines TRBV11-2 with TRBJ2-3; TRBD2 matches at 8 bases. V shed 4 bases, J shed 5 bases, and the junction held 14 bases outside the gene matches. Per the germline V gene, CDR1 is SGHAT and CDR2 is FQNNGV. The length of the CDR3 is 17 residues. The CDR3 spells CASSSRTSTGGGDTQYF. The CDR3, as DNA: TGTGCCAGCAGCTCCCGGACTAGTACGGGGGGGGGAGATACGCAGTATTTT. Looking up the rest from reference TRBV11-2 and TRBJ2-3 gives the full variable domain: EAGVAQSPRYKIIEKRQSVAFWCNPISGHATLYWYQQILGQGPKLLIQFQNNGVVDDSQLPKDRFSAERLKGVDSTLKIQPAKLEDSAVYLCASSSRTSTGGGDTQYFGPGTRLTVL.

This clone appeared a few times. In DNA form, the CDR3 reads TGTGCCAGCAGCTTGGGACAGGGGAACACCGGGGAGCTGTTTTTT. Its protein is CASSLGQGNTGELFF. The chain joins TRBV7-9 to TRBJ2-2, with 9 bases that match TRBD1. Germline values: CDR1 SEHNR, CDR2 FQNEAQ (reference sequence). The CDR3 consists of 15 residues. V shed 3 bases, J shed 1 base, and the junction held 0 bases outside the gene matches.

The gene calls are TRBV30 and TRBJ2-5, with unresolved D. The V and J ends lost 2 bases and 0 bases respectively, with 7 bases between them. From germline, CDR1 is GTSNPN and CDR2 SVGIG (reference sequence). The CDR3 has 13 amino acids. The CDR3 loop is CAWSKANQETQYF. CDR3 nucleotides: TGTGCCTGGAGTAAAGCAAACCAAGAGACCCAGTACTTC.

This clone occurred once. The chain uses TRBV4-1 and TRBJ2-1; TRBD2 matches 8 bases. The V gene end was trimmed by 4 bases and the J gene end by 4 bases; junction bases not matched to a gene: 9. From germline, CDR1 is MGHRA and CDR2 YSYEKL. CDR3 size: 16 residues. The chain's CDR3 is CASSLSGTSGYNEQFF. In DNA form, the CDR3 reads TGCGCCAGCAGCCTTTCCGGGACTAGTGGTTACAATGAGCAGTTCTTC.

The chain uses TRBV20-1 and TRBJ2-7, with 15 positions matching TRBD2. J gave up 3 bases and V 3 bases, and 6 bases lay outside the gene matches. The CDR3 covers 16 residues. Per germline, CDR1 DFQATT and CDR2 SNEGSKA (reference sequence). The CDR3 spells CSASGLAGGPSYEQYF. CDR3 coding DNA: TGCAGTGCTAGTGGACTAGCGGGAGGGCCTAGCTACGAGCAGTACTTC.

The CDR3 region has the DNA TGTGCCTCCTCGATAAGGACAGGGCATGGCTACACCTTC. Protein sequence: CASSIRTGHGYTF. The chain recombines TRBV6-6 with TRBJ1-2; 8 bases agree with TRBD1. CDR3 length equals 13 residues. Germline V gives CDR1 MNHNY, CDR2 SVGAGI (reference sequence). Trimming at V came to 11 bases and at J to 6 bases, leaving 11 bases not matched to a gene.

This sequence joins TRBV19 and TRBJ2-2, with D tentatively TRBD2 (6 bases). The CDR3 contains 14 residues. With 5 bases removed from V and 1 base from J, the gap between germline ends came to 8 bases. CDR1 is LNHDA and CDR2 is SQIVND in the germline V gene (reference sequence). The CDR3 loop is CASSAGLNTGELFF. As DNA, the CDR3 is TGTGCCAGTAGTGCGGGACTGAACACCGGGGAGCTGTTTTTT.

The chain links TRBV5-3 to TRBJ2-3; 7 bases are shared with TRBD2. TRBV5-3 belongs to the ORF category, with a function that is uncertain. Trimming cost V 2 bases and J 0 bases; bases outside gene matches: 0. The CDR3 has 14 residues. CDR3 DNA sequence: TGTGCCAGAAGCTTTAGCGGGAGCACAGATACGCAGTATTTT. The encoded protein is CARSFSGSTDTQYF.

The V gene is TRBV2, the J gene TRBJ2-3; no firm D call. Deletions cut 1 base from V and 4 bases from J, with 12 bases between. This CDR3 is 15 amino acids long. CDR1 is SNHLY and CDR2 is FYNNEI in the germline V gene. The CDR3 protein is CASSEVKVQADTQYF. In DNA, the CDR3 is TGTGCCAGCAGTGAAGTGAAAGTCCAGGCAGATACGCAGTATTTT.

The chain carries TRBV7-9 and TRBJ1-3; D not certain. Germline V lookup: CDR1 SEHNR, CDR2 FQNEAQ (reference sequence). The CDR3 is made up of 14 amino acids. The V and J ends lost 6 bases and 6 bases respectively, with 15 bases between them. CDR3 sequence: CASSTRGDENTIYF. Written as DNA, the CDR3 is TGTGCCAGCAGTACCCGAGGTGACGAAAACACCATATATTTT.

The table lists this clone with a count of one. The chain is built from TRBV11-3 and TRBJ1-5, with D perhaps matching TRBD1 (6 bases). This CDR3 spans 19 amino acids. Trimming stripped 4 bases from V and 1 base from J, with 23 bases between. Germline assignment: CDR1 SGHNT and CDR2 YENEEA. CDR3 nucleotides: TGTGCCAGCAGCTCACATTGGTGGCAGGGGCTGGGGAGCAATCAGCCCCAGCATTTT. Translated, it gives CASSSHWWQGLGSNQPQHF.

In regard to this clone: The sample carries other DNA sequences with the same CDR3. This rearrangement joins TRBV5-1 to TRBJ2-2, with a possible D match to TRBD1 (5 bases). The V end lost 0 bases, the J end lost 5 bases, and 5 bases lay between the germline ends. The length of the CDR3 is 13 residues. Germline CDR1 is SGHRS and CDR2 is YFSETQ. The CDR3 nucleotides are TGCGCCAGCAGCTTGGCAGGGACCGGGGAGCTGTTTTTT. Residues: CASSLAGTGELFF. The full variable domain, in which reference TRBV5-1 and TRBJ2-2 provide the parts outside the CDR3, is KAGVTQTPRYLIKTRGQQVTLSCSPISGHRSVSWYQQTPGQGLQFLFEYFSETQRNKGNFPGRFSGRQFSNSRSEMNVSTLELGDSALYLCASSLAGTGELFFGEGSRLTVL.